One sample yielded the 8 T cell receptor beta chains listed below, sequenced in a study of technical replicates of blood from a handful of donors. Measured with immunoSEQ multiplex PCR; TCRdb has only the in-frame clones, and not every one. The table records 83,000 or so clones, over 85% of them present only once. Sample: T cells isolated from PBMCs. The source of these receptors is a human donor in good health.

The J gene is TRBJ1-2, the V gene TRBV5-1; the D is unclear. The length of the CDR3 is 12 residues. CDR1 and CDR2 (germline): SGHRS, YFSETQ. Trimming pared 6 bases from V and 0 bases from J, leaving 6 bases between. This CDR3 is CASTPSNYGYTF. For the CDR3, the DNA is TGCGCCAGCACCCCGTCTAACTATGGCTACACCTTC.

This sequence joins TRBV28 and TRBJ2-5; TRBD1 matches at 8 bases. CDR1 MDHEN and CDR2 SYDVKM come from the germline V gene. Trimming at V came to 6 bases and at J to 5 bases, leaving 14 bases not matched to a gene. The length of the CDR3 is 16 residues. CDR3 in amino acids: CASRRGGRGLVETQYF. The CDR3 nucleotides are TGTGCCAGCAGACGTGGTGGCAGGGGGCTCGTGGAGACCCAGTACTTC.

The gene calls are TRBV4-2 and TRBJ2-2; 14 positions agree with TRBD2. Germline V gene data show CDR1 as LGHNA and CDR2 as YNFKEQ. With V trimmed by 0 bases and J by 3 bases, 12 bases remained unmatched. This CDR3 has 21 residues. The DNA of the CDR3 is TGTGCCAGCAGCCAAGATAAGGGGACTAGCGGGAGCCTGGTGTACACCGGGGAGCTGTTTTTT. This translates into CASSQDKGTSGSLVYTGELFF.

The table lists this clone with a count of one. The chain combines TRBV7-6 with TRBJ1-5; 7 positions agree with TRBD1. The germline CDR1 and CDR2 sequences are SGHVS and FNYEAQ. The CDR3 is 14 residues long. V dropped 5 bases and J dropped 7; count of bases not matched to a gene: 8. The CDR3 reads CASSPGGPKQPQHF. The CDR3 coding sequence is TGTGCCAGCAGCCCAGGGGGTCCAAAGCAGCCCCAGCATTTT.

This chain joins TRBV28 and TRBJ2-3; 7 bases match TRBD1. The CDR3 is 16 amino acids. Unmatched junction bases numbered 10, after V lost 6 bases and J lost 1 base. Germline CDR1 MDHEN, CDR2 SYDVKM. The CDR3 reads CASSTTGSGGTDTQYF. CDR3 in DNA: TGTGCCAGCAGCACGACAGGGTCAGGGGGCACAGATACGCAGTATTTT.

The chain carries TRBV19 and TRBJ1-1, with TRBD1 as a possible D gene (6 bases). This CDR3 contains 14 residues. Looked up from germline, CDR1 is LNHDA and CDR2 is SQIVND (reference sequence). V lost 6 bases and J 0 bases, leaving 11 bases between the germline ends. CDR3: CASSSRQVNTEAFF. CDR3 bases: TGTGCCAGTAGCAGTAGACAGGTGAACACTGAAGCTTTCTTT.

The V gene is TRBV4-1, the J gene TRBJ2-1; 9 bases map to TRBD2. The germline CDR1 and CDR2 sequences are MGHRA and YSYEKL. The CDR3 is made up of 14 amino acids. The junction had 4 bases not matched to a gene; V was cut back by 6 bases and J by 4 bases. CDR3 amino acids: CASSPSGNYNEQFF. The CDR3 region has the DNA TGCGCCAGCAGTCCTAGCGGGAATTACAATGAGCAGTTCTTC.

J is TRBJ1-2 and V is TRBV28, with D uncertain. The V and J ends lost 3 bases and 8 bases respectively, with 22 bases between them. Germline V lookup: CDR1 MDHEN, CDR2 SYDVKM. The CDR3 has 16 residues. CDR3 region: CASSLGSSPYRRGYTF. In DNA form, the CDR3 reads TGTGCCAGCAGTTTGGGAAGCAGCCCATACCGGAGGGGCTACACCTTC.